This entry is about one T cell receptor (beta chain). The antigen remains undetermined. This CDR3 has 13 amino acids. The germline CDR1 and CDR2 sequences are SGHDT and YYEEEE. This sample was included in a study of OX40 agonist ivuxolimab in advanced cancers. Across the whole study: Patients achieving partial responses numbered three: one hepatocellular carcinoma case and two cutaneous melanoma cases.

Some clones are missing from TCRdb's copy, which holds only in-frame ones; the method was immunoSEQ multiplex PCR. In the table there are under 75,000 clones, 80% to 90% of which are singletons. The study, taken as a whole, reports: The specificity for antigen of the expanded peripheral T cells was not determined. Clonal expansion from baseline to week 6 occurred in both CD4+ and CD8+ T cells.

This TCR derives from an adult with an advanced solid tumor such as melanoma, head and neck, liver or kidney cancer. The chain has TRBV5-6 and TRBJ1-5, with unresolved D. Sequences were derived from CD4+ or CD8+ T cells sorted from blood, sampled in a trial of the OX40 agonist ivuxolimab. The CDR3 DNA follows: TGTTGTTCGTGGGAGCGGAGCAATCAGCCCCAGCATTTT. Translating gives CCSWERSNQPQHF.